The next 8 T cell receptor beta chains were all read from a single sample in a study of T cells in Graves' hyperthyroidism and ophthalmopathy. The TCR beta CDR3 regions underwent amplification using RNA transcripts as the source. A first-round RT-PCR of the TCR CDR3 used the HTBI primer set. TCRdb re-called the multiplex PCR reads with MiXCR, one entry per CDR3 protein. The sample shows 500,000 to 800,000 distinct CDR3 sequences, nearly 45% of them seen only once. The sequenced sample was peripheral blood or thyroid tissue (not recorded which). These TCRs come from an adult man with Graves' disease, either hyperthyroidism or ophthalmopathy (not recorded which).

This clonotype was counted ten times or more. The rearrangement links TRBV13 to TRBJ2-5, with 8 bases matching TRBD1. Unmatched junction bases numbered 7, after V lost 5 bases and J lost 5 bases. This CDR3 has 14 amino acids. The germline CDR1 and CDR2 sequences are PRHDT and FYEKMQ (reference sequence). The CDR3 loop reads CASSPGQGLETQYF. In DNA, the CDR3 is TGTGCCAGCAGCCCAGGACAGGGCTTGGAGACCCAGTACTTC.

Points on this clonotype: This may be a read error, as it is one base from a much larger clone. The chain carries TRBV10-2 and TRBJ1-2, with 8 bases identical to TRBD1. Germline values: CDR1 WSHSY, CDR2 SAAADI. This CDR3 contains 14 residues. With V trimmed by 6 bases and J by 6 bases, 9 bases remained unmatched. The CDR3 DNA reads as TGCGCCAGCAGCCAAGGGACAGGCCAGGATGGCTACACCTTC. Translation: CASSQGTGQDGYTF.

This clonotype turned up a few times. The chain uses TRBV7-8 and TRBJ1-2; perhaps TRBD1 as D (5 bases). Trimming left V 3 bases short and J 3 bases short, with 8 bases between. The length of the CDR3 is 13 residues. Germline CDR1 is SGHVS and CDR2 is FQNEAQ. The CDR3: CASSLSGYYGYTF. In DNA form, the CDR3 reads TGTGCCAGCAGCTTGTCAGGGTACTATGGCTACACCTTC.

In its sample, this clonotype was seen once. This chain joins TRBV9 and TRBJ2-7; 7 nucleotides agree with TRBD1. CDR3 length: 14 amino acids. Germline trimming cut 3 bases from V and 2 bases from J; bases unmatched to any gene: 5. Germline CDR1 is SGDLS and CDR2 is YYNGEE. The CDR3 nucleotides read TGTGCCAGCAGCGGAGGGACAGTCGCCTACGAGCAGTACTTC. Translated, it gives CASSGGTVAYEQYF.

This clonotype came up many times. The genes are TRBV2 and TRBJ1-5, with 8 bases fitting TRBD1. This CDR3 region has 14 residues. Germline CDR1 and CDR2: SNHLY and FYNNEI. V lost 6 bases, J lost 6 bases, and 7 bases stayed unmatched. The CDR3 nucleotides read TGTGCCAGCAGGGCGACAGGGGAGGGTCAGCCCCAGCATTTT. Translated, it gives CASRATGEGQPQHF.

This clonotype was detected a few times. CDR3 in amino acids: CATQGQDEQYF. CDR3 bases: TGTGCCACACAGGGTCAGGACGAGCAGTACTTC. The chain uses TRBV10-3 and TRBJ2-7; tentative D call: TRBD1 (6 bases). V was pared by 10 bases and J by 5 bases, with 12 bases between. In germline, CDR1 is ENHRY, CDR2 SYGVKD. CDR3 length equals 11 residues.

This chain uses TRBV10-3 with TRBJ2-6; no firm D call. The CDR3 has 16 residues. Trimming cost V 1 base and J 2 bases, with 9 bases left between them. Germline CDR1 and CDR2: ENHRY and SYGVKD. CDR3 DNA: TGTGCCATCAGTGAGTTGGGTGGGCCTGGGGCCAACGTCCTGACTTTC. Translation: CAISELGGPGANVLTF.

This CDR3 is CASSFWDIPGPNTEAFF. DNA of the CDR3: TGTGCCAGCAGCTTTTGGGACATCCCAGGGCCGAACACTGAAGCTTTCTTT. V usage is TRBV7-8 and J usage is TRBJ1-1; weak D call: TRBD1 (6 bases). The CDR3 loop spans 17 amino acids. Germline assignment: CDR1 SGHVS and CDR2 FQNEAQ. With 3 bases removed from V and 1 base from J, the gap between germline ends came to 18 bases.